These 5 T cell receptor beta chains came from one sample sequenced in a study of molecular identifiers for immune sequencing clone quantification. TCRdb reprocessed the PCR reads via MiXCR and lists one record per CDR3 protein. The sample contains over 300,000 distinct CDR3 sequences, 24% of which appear only once. Sequenced sample: naive CD8+ T cells from blood, with Jurkat cell RNA spiked in. Subset of the sample: FACS-sorted CD8+CD4-CCR7+CD45RA+ naive T cells. These receptors originate from a human donor in good health. Some libraries in this study had Jurkat cell RNA spiked in.

This clonotype appeared many times. The rearrangement uses TRBV20-1 and TRBJ2-6, with D unresolved. Germline V CDR1 and CDR2: DFQATT, SNEGSKA (reference sequence). CDR3 size: 11 residues. The V end lost 4 bases, the J end lost 4 bases, and 2 bases lay between the germline ends. CDR3 sequence (DNA): TGCAGTGCTACCGGGGCCAACGTCCTGACTTTC. The encoded protein is CSATGANVLTF.

Turning to this clonotype: A read error may explain this, as a much larger clone is one base away. This CDR3 is missing its conserved last phenylalanine or tryptophan, likely due to a read error. The chain carries TRBV28 and TRBJ2-3; D uncertain. CDR3 length: 13 residues. Trimming pared 2 bases from V and 6 bases from J, leaving 9 bases between. The germline V gene encodes CDR1 MDHEN and CDR2 SYDVKM. This chain's CDR3 is CASSLIGWDTQYY. The CDR3, as DNA: TGTGCCAGCAGTTTAATTGGTTGGGATACGCAGTATTAT.

This clonotype was observed at least ten times. The chain uses TRBV27 and TRBJ2-7; 10 bases line up with TRBD2. This CDR3 is 14 amino acids long. After removal of 8 bases from V and 4 bases from J, the junction contained 8 bases not matched to a gene. Germline V gene sequence: CDR1 MNHEY, CDR2 SMNVEV (reference sequence). The CDR3 loop reads CASGPGLAMYEQYF. DNA of the CDR3: TGTGCCAGCGGCCCGGGACTAGCGATGTACGAGCAGTACTTC.

This clonotype has only one observation. This may be a read error: a much more frequent sequence differs by one nucleotide. This chain joins TRBV7-6 and TRBJ1-1; 12 positions match TRBD2. The J call could be wrong; TRBJ2-3 is a better fit for the DNA end. The V gene's germline CDR1 is SGHVS and CDR2 FNYEAQ. The CDR3 has 17 residues. CDR3 amino acids: CASGLVPSGGATDTQYF. DNA of the CDR3: TGTGCCAGCGGCTTAGTGCCTAGCGGGGGGGCGACAGATACGCAGTATTTT.

This clonotype was seen more than once but under ten times. This chain uses TRBV27 with TRBJ1-5, with D perhaps matching TRBD1 (5 bases). Germline V gives CDR1 MNHEY, CDR2 SMNVEV (reference sequence). V was cut by 6 bases and J by 6 bases, with 12 bases left in between. The CDR3 is 13 amino acids. CDR3 in DNA: TGTGCCAGCAGGGGGCAGGGATTTCAGCCCCAGCATTTT. It specifies CASRGQGFQPQHF.